The 19 T cell receptor beta chains below all came from one sample that was sequenced in a study of blood T cell repertoires in COVID-19. Here immunoSEQ multiplex PCR was the method, and the copy in TCRdb shows in-frame clones only, minus some. The sample has some 200,000 clones; around 80% are singletons. The specimen was peripheral blood. Receptors were obtained from a woman in her 40s with acute or convalescent COVID-19.

This rearrangement joins TRBV6-2 or TRBV6-3 to TRBJ1-5; 9 bases are a match to TRBD1. The CDR3 contains 18 residues. Germline values: CDR1 MNHEY, CDR2 SVGEGT. With V trimmed by 0 bases and J by 4 bases, 10 bases remained unmatched. The CDR3 nucleotides are TGTGCCAGCAGTTACTCGGGAGGGGACAGGGTAAATAATCAGCCCCAGCATTTT. Translating it yields CASSYSGGDRVNNQPQHF.

The sample holds one count of this clone. The chain combines TRBV4-3 with TRBJ2-7; 7 bases map to TRBD1. Germline loops: CDR1 LGHNA, CDR2 YSLEER. The CDR3 sequence is 15 residues long. V shed 3 bases and J 7 bases; nucleotides not matched to a gene: 12. CDR3 sequence (DNA): TGCGCCAGCAGCCAGGAAGGGACAGAGGTCTGGGAGCAGTACTTC. Amino acid sequence: CASSQEGTEVWEQYF.

V usage is TRBV4-1 and J usage is TRBJ1-6, with 7 bases aligning to TRBD1. After removal of 6 bases from V and 9 bases from J, the junction contained 14 bases not matched to a gene. Germline V CDR1 and CDR2: MGHRA, YSYEKL. The CDR3 length is 16 residues. The CDR3 DNA sequence: TGCGCCAGCAGGCTAGGTAGGGGGCTGGAATTTTCACCCCTCCACTTT. Protein product: CASRLGRGLEFSPLHF.

J is TRBJ2-1 and V is TRBV18; D is possibly TRBD1 (5 bases). The CDR3 consists of 15 residues. V dropped 2 bases and J dropped 1 base, with 9 bases sitting between them. Germline V gene data show CDR1 as KGHSH and CDR2 as LQKENI. The CDR3 is CASSPAGMSYNEQFF. The CDR3 region has the DNA TGTGCCAGCTCACCAGCAGGGATGTCCTACAATGAGCAGTTCTTC.

The CDR3 bases are TGTGCCAGCAGCCGCCGGGACAGGGACACGGGTGAGCAGTTCTTC. It codes for CASSRRDRDTGEQFF. The rearrangement uses TRBV6-4 and TRBJ2-1; TRBD1 aligns across 9 bases. The length of the CDR3 is 15 residues. Germline V gene data show CDR1 as MRHNA and CDR2 as SNTAGT. The ends lost 6 bases at V and 9 bases at J; junction bases unmatched: 12.

This chain uses TRBV2 with TRBJ2-1; 7 nucleotides match TRBD1. V lost 5 bases to trimming and J lost 0 bases; unmatched junction nucleotides: 4. This CDR3 is built from 15 residues. CDR1 and CDR2 (germline): SNHLY, FYNNEI. The CDR3: CASSTGAGSYNEQFF. In nucleotides, the CDR3 is TGTGCCAGCAGTACAGGGGCAGGCTCCTACAATGAGCAGTTCTTC.

The V gene is TRBV14, the J gene TRBJ2-3; 9 bases map to TRBD1. V dropped 7 bases and J dropped 5; count of bases not matched to a gene: 10. The CDR3 loop spans 15 amino acids. Germline CDR1 is SGHDN and CDR2 is FVKESK. CDR3 nucleotides: TGTGCCAGCACCCCAAGAACGGACAGGGGAGATACGCAGTATTTT. This gives the protein CASTPRTDRGDTQYF.

This clone is a singleton in its sample. V is TRBV24-1 and J is TRBJ2-1, with TRBD1 as a possible D gene (5 bases). In germline, CDR1 is KGHDR, CDR2 SFDVKD. This CDR3 has 14 amino acids. V lost 7 bases and J lost 7, with 16 bases in between. CDR3 protein: CATSSGRGVNEQFF. CDR3 nucleotide sequence: TGTGCCACCAGCAGTGGAAGGGGCGTAAATGAGCAGTTCTTC.

The chain employs TRBV11-2 and TRBJ2-7; 15 nucleotides align to TRBD2. The CDR3 covers 18 residues. V lost 5 bases, J lost 4 bases, and 12 bases stayed unmatched. In germline, CDR1 is SGHAT, CDR2 FQNNGV. The CDR3 DNA reads as TGTGCCAGCAGCCCGGGACTAGCGGGAGGCCCATGGGGGTACGAGCAGTACTTC. Translated: CASSPGLAGGPWGYEQYF. The whole variable domain, filled in from reference TRBV11-2 and TRBJ2-7, reads EAGVAQSPRYKIIEKRQSVAFWCNPISGHATLYWYQQILGQGPKLLIQFQNNGVVDDSQLPKDRFSAERLKGVDSTLKIQPAKLEDSAVYLCASSPGLAGGPWGYEQYFGPGTRLTVT.

This sequence joins TRBV7-2 and TRBJ2-7, with D perhaps matching TRBD1 (6 bases). Per germline, CDR1 SGHTA and CDR2 FQGNSA. The germline V and J ends were trimmed by 1 base and 5 bases, with 15 bases remaining between them. The CDR3 length is 15 residues. This chain's CDR3 is CASSLGGLRADEQYF. The CDR3, as DNA: TGTGCCAGCAGCTTAGGGGGGCTAAGGGCCGACGAGCAGTACTTC.

This chain uses TRBV30 with TRBJ1-2; a possible D gene is TRBD1 (5 bases). Trimming shortened V by 0 bases and J by 4 bases, and 9 bases separated the two germline ends. This CDR3 is built from 13 residues. Germline V gene lookup returns CDR1 GTSNPN and CDR2 SVGIG (reference sequence). CDR3 nucleotide sequence: TGTGCCTGGAGTGTAGACAGAACCTATGGCTACACCTTC. Translation gives CAWSVDRTYGYTF.

The chain couples TRBV27 to TRBJ1-4; 8 bases are a match to TRBD1. The germline V gene encodes CDR1 MNHEY and CDR2 SMNVEV (reference sequence). Trimming took 5 bases from V and 8 from J; bases not matched to a gene: 13. The CDR3 spans 16 residues. In DNA, the CDR3 is TGTGCCAGCAGTCCAAGGACAGGGCGAGTGAACGAAAAACTGTTTTTT. This sequence encodes CASSPRTGRVNEKLFF. The full variable domain, its missing parts supplied by reference TRBV27 and TRBJ1-4, is EAQVTQNPRYLITVTGKKLTVTCSQNMNHEYMSWYRQDPGLGLRQIYYSMNVEVTDKGDVPEGYKVSRKEKRNFPLILESPSPNQTSLYFCASSPRTGRVNEKLFFGSGTQLSVL.

There are many counts of this clone. V is TRBV30 and J is TRBJ1-1; D gene uncertain. The CDR3 is 13 residues long. The germline CDR1 and CDR2 sequences are GTSNPN and SVGIG (reference sequence). V lost 3 bases, J lost 4 bases, and 12 bases lay in between. In DNA form, the CDR3 reads TGTGCCTGGAGGGCCGGGGAAGGCACTGAAGCTTTCTTT. It yields the protein CAWRAGEGTEAFF.

In DNA form, the CDR3 reads TGTGCCAGTAGTGCCCGGGTCGACTGGACTGGGGCCAACGTCCTGACTTTC. Translated: CASSARVDWTGANVLTF. The chain uses TRBV19 and TRBJ2-6; D ambiguous. Trimming pared 5 bases from V and 2 bases from J, leaving 16 bases between. CDR3 length: 17 residues. From germline, CDR1 is LNHDA and CDR2 SQIVND (reference sequence). Using reference TRBV19 and TRBJ2-6 for the parts outside the CDR3, the full variable domain is DGGITQSPKYLFRKEGQNVTLSCEQNLNHDAMYWYRQDPGQGLRLIYYSQIVNDFQKGDIAEGYSVSREKKESFPLTVTSAQKNPTAFYLCASSARVDWTGANVLTFGAGSRLTVL.

The genes are TRBV6-6 and TRBJ2-3, with D maybe TRBD2 (6 bases). Germline V gene data show CDR1 as MNHNY and CDR2 as SVGAGI (reference sequence). This CDR3 is 14 amino acids long. Trimming removed 5 bases at V and 6 bases at J, with 15 bases between. CDR3 protein: CASSTGTGWDTQYF. The CDR3 DNA reads TGTGCCAGCAGTACCGGGACTGGGTGGGATACGCAGTATTTT.

This clone occurred a few times. The rearrangement joins TRBV19 to TRBJ1-2; D not resolved. The V gene lost 3 bases and the J gene lost 7 bases, with 15 bases spanning the gap. CDR3 size: 14 residues. Germline V CDR1 and CDR2: LNHDA, SQIVND (reference sequence). This chain's CDR3 is CASSIRRGDSGYTF. DNA for the CDR3: TGTGCCAGTAGTATCCGTCGGGGTGATAGTGGCTACACCTTC.

The chain is built from TRBV15 and TRBJ1-3; D gene uncertain. In germline, CDR1 is LNHNV, CDR2 YYDKDF (reference sequence). This CDR3 is built from 16 residues. V lost 0 bases, J lost 4 bases, and 13 bases lay in between. CDR3 nucleotide sequence: TGTGCCACCAGCAGAGATTATCCGGTACTCGGAAACACCATATATTTT. Translating gives CATSRDYPVLGNTIYF.

This chain joins TRBV7-7 and TRBJ2-2; 8 bases match TRBD2. The CDR3 contains 16 residues. Per germline, CDR1 SSHAT and CDR2 FNYEAQ (reference sequence). Trimming took 5 bases from V and 4 from J; bases not matched to a gene: 9. The CDR3, as DNA: TGTGCCAGCAGCGCCCGGGCGGGGGGCCTCACCGGGGAGCTGTTTTTT. Its protein is CASSARAGGLTGELFF.

This clone was seen a few times. This chain links TRBV27 with TRBJ2-2, with 9 nucleotides matching TRBD1. CDR3 length: 14 residues. The germline V gene encodes CDR1 MNHEY and CDR2 SMNVEV (reference sequence). V lost 6 bases to trimming and J lost 5 bases; unmatched junction nucleotides: 4. The CDR3 DNA reads as TGTGCCAGCAGGGGACAGGGAGGTACCGGGGAGCTGTTTTTT. Translating gives CASRGQGGTGELFF.